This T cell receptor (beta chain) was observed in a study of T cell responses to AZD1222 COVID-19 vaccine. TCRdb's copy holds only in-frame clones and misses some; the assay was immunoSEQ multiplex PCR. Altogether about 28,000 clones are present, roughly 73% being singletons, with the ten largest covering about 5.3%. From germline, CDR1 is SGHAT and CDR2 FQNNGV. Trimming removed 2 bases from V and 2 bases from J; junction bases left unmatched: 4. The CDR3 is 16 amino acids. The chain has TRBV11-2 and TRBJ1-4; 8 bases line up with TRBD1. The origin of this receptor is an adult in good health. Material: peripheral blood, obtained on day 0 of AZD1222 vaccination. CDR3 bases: TGTGCCAGCAGCTTAACGACAGGGGCCACTAATGAAAAACTGTTTTTT. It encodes CASSLTTGATNEKLFF.